This T cell receptor (beta chain) comes out of a study of beta chain features in type 1 diabetes (dated by TCRdb to the late 2010s). Some background on the complete study: Patients and healthy donors did not differ in mean age, gender distribution, total cell number or subset yield. A total of 90 million to 140 million sorted cells were examined across all samples, and RNA yield correlated strongly with the number of cells per subset. The study compared the TCRB repertoires of sorted circulating CD4+ T cell subsets in recently diagnosed type 1 diabetes patients with those in matched healthy donors. Regulatory and stem cell-like memory subsets were isolated from only 8 patients and roughly 8 healthy donors, whereas naive and central memory subsets came from all 30 or so donors.

The entire isolated RNA was reverse transcribed using the High Capacity cDNA Reverse Transcription Kit, and thus expressed TCRB transcripts were sequenced. Deep immunoSEQ sequencing was performed on naive, central memory and regulatory T cell samples, with an average of roughly 3.6 million total reads per sample. Sorted cells were lysed in RLT buffer, and RNA was extracted using DNase-treated RNeasy Micro or Mini kits according to cell number. To prevent cross-contamination, every cell subset was processed on its own, while patient and healthy donor samples were processed together. TCRB sequences were amplified from cDNA with the immunoSEQ multiplex PCR, producing 87-bp fragments spanning the CDR3 region. Amplicons were sequenced on the Illumina HiSeq platform. The study's processing was this. PCR bias was computationally corrected using synthetic template baselines, reads within Hamming distance 2 were collapsed, and singletons that could not be merged were discarded. Reads were aligned against IMGT so that V, D and J genes, CDR3 length and insertions or deletions at six rearrangement sites could be assigned. Within each subset, clonotype counts were normalized to sorted cell number, and only after that were true diversity and Gini coefficients computed with the tcR R package. The overlap coefficient, calculated on TCRB nucleotide sequences, was used to quantify repertoire sharing. Out-of-frame TCRB sequences from naive cells were analyzed as a proxy for the pre-selection repertoire. In TCRdb, the immuneACCESS table is reduced to in-frame sequences with V and J assigned. These tables do not hold every clone; where another copy was compared, an unresolved V gene accounts for under half, and the others remain unexplained. From that table come the V and J calls and clone size; the DNA was used to work out D and trimming. This sample comprises about 450,000 clones, roughly 10% of them detected only once. The ten largest clones take up more than 0.045% of the sample.

The germline V gene encodes CDR1 LNHNV and CDR2 YYDKDF (reference sequence). CDR3 length: 17 amino acids, cysteine to phenylalanine. Solely the CDR3 DNA is kept, with 51 bases framed from the first base. Between the V and J ends, shortened by 0 bases and 0 bases respectively, the junction contains 12 bases. A single peripheral blood draw of approximately 100 mL on average was collected from each donor into heparinised tubes. Naive, central memory, regulatory and stem cell-like memory CD4+ T cells were sorted on a BD FACSAria II using a panel including CD45RO, CCR7, CD25, CD127, CD95 and CD27. A purity above 95% was achieved for all sorted populations. PBMCs were separated immediately by Lymphoprep density gradient centrifugation and were stained directly, without being cultured. So that batch effects would be minimized, each experiment stained and sorted samples in pairs, pairing one healthy donor with one patient.

This clone was seen a handful of times. Its recognized antigen is unknown. One base away there is no much larger clone; base qualities are not given. The full study reports these points: At VDJ recombination sites, type 1 diabetes patients had fewer insertions and more deleted nucleotides, which implies abnormalities in thymic rearrangement. Shorter templates might have been favored by PCR, but patient and control samples were amplified and corrected together, so both groups would have been affected equally by any skew. Type 1 diabetes patients showed a moderate but significant shortening of TCRB CDR3 length in all four CD4+ subsets. Naive, central memory and regulatory TCRB repertoires appeared to be more alike among patients than among healthy donors. Because cDNA was sequenced instead of genomic DNA, highly expressing activated cells could be over-represented, though the groups showed no difference in activation or CD3 levels. Because the HLA sub-analyses included only small numbers of individuals, any influence of HLA type on TCRB rearrangement was left unresolved.

Specimen: naive CD4+ T cells from blood. The cell subset or site label here, explained by the study, means: true naive CD4+ T cells. This TCR was recovered from a woman under 30 in good health. The sequence links TRBV15 to TRBJ1-5, with the D segment identity uncertain. CDR3 region: CATSRDGAGLSNQPQHF. Read as DNA, the sequence is TGTGCCACCAGCAGAGATGGCGCCGGCCTTAGCAATCAGCCCCAGCATTTT.